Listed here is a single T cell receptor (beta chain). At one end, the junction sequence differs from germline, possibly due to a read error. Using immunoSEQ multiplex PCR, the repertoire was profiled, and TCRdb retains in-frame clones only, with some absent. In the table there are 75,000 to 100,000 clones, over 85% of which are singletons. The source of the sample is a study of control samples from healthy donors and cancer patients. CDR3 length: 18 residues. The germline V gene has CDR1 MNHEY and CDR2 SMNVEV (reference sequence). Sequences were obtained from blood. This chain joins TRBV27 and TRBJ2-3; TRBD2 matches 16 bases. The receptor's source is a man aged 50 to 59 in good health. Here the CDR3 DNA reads TGTGCCCGCAGGGGGACCGGGACTAGCGGGGGGGCCACAGATACGCAGTATTTT. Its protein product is CARRGTGTSGGATDTQYF.